Each of the 8 T cell receptor beta chains below was sequenced from the same sample in a study of blood T cell repertoires in COVID-19. The protocol was immunoSEQ multiplex PCR, while the TCRdb copy is restricted to in-frame clones and leaves out a portion. The profile shows about 210,000 clones, 65% to 90% of them singletons. Sequencing was done on a sample of peripheral blood. The receptors were gathered from a man aged 35-49 years who had recovered from COVID-19.

The chain joins TRBV2 to TRBJ1-1, with TRBD1 as a possible D gene (5 bases). The CDR3 loop spans 14 amino acids. Trimming shortened V by 6 bases and J by 4 bases, and 15 bases separated the two germline ends. Germline V gene lookup returns CDR1 SNHLY and CDR2 FYNNEI. This CDR3 is CASRGGERFTEAFF. DNA of the CDR3: TGTGCCAGCAGGGGGGGGGAGCGGTTCACTGAAGCTTTCTTT.

The rearrangement uses TRBV5-1 and TRBJ1-2, with TRBD1 matching over 10 bases. CDR1 is SGHRS, CDR2 YFSETQ, per germline. The J segment lost 8 bases and the V segment lost 4 bases, leaving 11 bases of the junction unmatched. The CDR3 length is 15 residues. The CDR3 DNA reads TGCGCCAGCAGCCCCCAGACAGGGGGCGCGTTCGGCTACACCTTC. Residues: CASSPQTGGAFGYTF.

The V call is TRBV15, the J call TRBJ1-5; D ambiguous. Trimming took off 3 bases at V and 4 bases at J, with 7 bases between the two ends. The V gene's germline CDR1 is LNHNV and CDR2 YYDKDF (reference sequence). CDR3 length equals 13 residues. The CDR3 reads CATSSELNQPQHF. The CDR3 DNA follows: TGTGCCACCAGCAGCGAGCTAAATCAGCCCCAGCATTTT.

The chain uses TRBV10-1 and TRBJ1-2, with 7 positions matching TRBD1. CDR1 and CDR2 from the germline V gene are WNHNN and SYGVQD (reference sequence). V lost 6 bases, J lost 8 bases, and 9 bases stayed unmatched. There are 13 residues in the CDR3. This CDR3 reads CASSPDRVGGYTF. The CDR3 DNA is TGCGCCAGCAGCCCCGACAGGGTAGGCGGCTACACCTTC.

The chain recombines TRBV10-3 with TRBJ2-5; D gene uncertain. The CDR3 has 14 amino acids. V lost 5 bases to trimming and J lost 5 bases, with 15 bases between them. CDR1 is ENHRY, CDR2 SYGVKD, per germline. CDR3: CAISPDLFGETQYF. The CDR3 nucleotides are TGTGCCATCAGTCCCGACTTATTTGGGGAGACCCAGTACTTC.

The V gene is TRBV6-5, the J gene TRBJ2-3; D is possibly TRBD2 (5 bases). Trimming stripped 4 bases from V and 6 bases from J, with 20 bases between. Germline assignment: CDR1 MNHEY and CDR2 SVGAGI. The CDR3 covers 16 residues. The CDR3 DNA follows: TGTGCCAGCAGTTCCCCCGACCTTGCTGGCGGGGATACGCAGTATTTT. Amino acid sequence: CASSSPDLAGGDTQYF.

The chain is built from TRBV27 and TRBJ2-1; TRBD1 aligns across 9 bases. This CDR3 is built from 14 residues. CDR1 and CDR2 (germline): MNHEY, SMNVEV (reference sequence). J gave up 9 bases and V 8 bases, and 11 bases lay outside the gene matches. The CDR3 spells CASVGGQGRGEQFF. The CDR3 region has the DNA TGTGCCAGCGTCGGGGGACAGGGTCGAGGTGAGCAGTTCTTC.

V is TRBV27 and J is TRBJ2-1, with 10 bases aligning to TRBD1. Trimming at V came to 6 bases and at J to 7 bases, leaving 6 bases not matched to a gene. There are 14 residues in the CDR3. CDR1 MNHEY and CDR2 SMNVEV come from the germline V gene (reference sequence). In nucleotides, the CDR3 is TGTGCCAGCAGCGACAGGGGGCGAGGGAATGAGCAGTTCTTC. It codes for CASSDRGRGNEQFF.